Listed here are 17 T cell receptor beta chains from one sample, sequenced in a study of cytomegalovirus exposure and HLA in healthy donors. Primers for the PCR totalled 60 Vbeta and 13 Jbeta. Assay used: immunoSEQ multiplex PCR; TCRdb lists only in-frame clones, some missing. The sample records fewer than 120,000 clones, over 60% being singletons. Sequencing was done on a sample of PBMCs. Receptors were obtained from a woman aged 60-75 years in good health and CMV-seropositive.

V gene TRBV4-1 combines with J gene TRBJ2-1; TRBD1 matches 7 bases. Germline trimming cut 1 base from V and 5 bases from J; bases unmatched to any gene: 5. This CDR3 has 15 residues. CDR1 is MGHRA and CDR2 is YSYEKL in the germline V gene. The CDR3 sequence: CASSQVSQGDNEQFF. The CDR3 DNA reads TGCGCCAGCAGCCAAGTGAGTCAGGGGGACAATGAGCAGTTCTTC.

V gene TRBV5-1 combines with J gene TRBJ2-5, with 8 bases that match TRBD1. The J call is in doubt because the DNA end fits TRBJ2-7 better. Germline-derived CDR1 and CDR2 are SGHRS and YFSETQ. This CDR3 has 14 amino acids. The CDR3 protein is CASSLGTGLYEQYF. The CDR3 nucleotides read TGCGCCAGCAGCTTGGGGACAGGGCTCTACGAGCAGTACTTC.

The chain links TRBV11-3 to TRBJ2-1; the match to TRBD1 covers 9 bases. The V and J ends lost 5 bases and 4 bases, in that order; junction bases with no gene match: 6. The germline V gene encodes CDR1 SGHNT and CDR2 YENEEA. This CDR3 is 15 amino acids long. The CDR3 DNA is TGTGCCAGCAGCAAAGGACAGGGGTTGTACAATGAGCAGTTCTTC. It specifies CASSKGQGLYNEQFF.

The rearrangement links TRBV10-3 to TRBJ1-1, with unresolved D. The germline V gene encodes CDR1 ENHRY and CDR2 SYGVKD. This CDR3 region has 13 residues. Trimming took off 9 bases at V and 3 bases at J, with 14 bases between the two ends. The CDR3 bases are TGTGCCATAGCGACGGGGAGGTACACTGAAGCTTTCTTT. It is translated as CAIATGRYTEAFF.

The chain links TRBV19 to TRBJ2-1; the match to TRBD1 covers 10 bases. The germline CDR1 and CDR2 sequences are LNHDA and SQIVND (reference sequence). V shed 5 bases, J shed 8 bases, and the junction held 12 bases outside the gene matches. CDR3 length: 16 residues. The CDR3 coding sequence is TGTGCCAGTAGTGACCCCGGGACAGGGGATTTGGATGAGCAGTTCTTC. Its protein product is CASSDPGTGDLDEQFF.

V gene TRBV6-5 combines with J gene TRBJ2-2, with 8 bases matching TRBD1. Germline lookup yields CDR1 MNHEY and CDR2 SVGAGI. This CDR3 spans 16 amino acids. The junction had 8 bases not matched to a gene; V was cut back by 2 bases and J by 6 bases. CDR3 sequence: CASSYNDRGWAGELFF. CDR3 nucleotides: TGTGCCAGCAGTTACAATGACAGGGGTTGGGCCGGGGAGCTGTTTTTT.

The J gene is TRBJ2-1, the V gene TRBV5-1, with 10 bases that match TRBD2. This CDR3 has 15 amino acids. The germline gives CDR1 SGHRS, CDR2 YFSETQ. With V trimmed by 4 bases and J by 6 bases, 7 bases remained unmatched. Written as DNA, the CDR3 is TGCGCCAGCAGCGGGCCGCTAGCGGGAGCCAATGAGCAGTTCTTC. This codes for CASSGPLAGANEQFF.

This clone was seen only a few times. The genes are TRBV5-8 and TRBJ1-3, with D tentatively TRBD1 (5 bases). This CDR3 has 13 amino acids. The germline V and J ends were trimmed by 3 bases and 5 bases, with 9 bases remaining between them. Germline V CDR1 and CDR2: SGHTS, YDEGEE. CDR3 sequence: CASSWGGRNTIYF. Written as DNA, the CDR3 is TGTGCCAGCAGCTGGGGCGGGAGAAACACCATATATTTT.

The chain is built from TRBV4-1 and TRBJ2-2; 7 bases are a match to TRBD1. This CDR3 comprises 19 residues. J was trimmed by 5 bases and V by 4 bases; bases with no gene match: 19. Germline lookup yields CDR1 MGHRA and CDR2 YSYEKL. CDR3 nucleotide sequence: TGCGCCAGCAGCCTCAGGCAGTTTCTAGGGGGCGAAAGAACCGGGGAGCTGTTTTTT. This encodes CASSLRQFLGGERTGELFF.

This chain joins TRBV6-1 and TRBJ2-3; possibly TRBD2 for D (6 bases). CDR3 size: 12 residues. Germline V gives CDR1 MNHNS, CDR2 SASEGT. Trimming shortened V by 8 bases and J by 2 bases, and 8 bases separated the two germline ends. CDR3 region: CASGRDTDTQYF. For the CDR3, the DNA is TGTGCCAGCGGGCGGGACACAGATACGCAGTATTTT.

V gene TRBV5-4 combines with J gene TRBJ2-7; 15 bases match TRBD2. Germline V gene lookup returns CDR1 SGHNT and CDR2 YYREEE (reference sequence). J gave up 1 base and V 5 bases, and 4 bases lay outside the gene matches. The length of the CDR3 is 16 residues. CDR3 region: CASSYGLAGGSYEQYF. In DNA, the CDR3 is TGTGCCAGCAGTTACGGACTAGCGGGAGGGTCCTACGAGCAGTACTTC. The full variable domain, rest sourced from reference TRBV5-4 and TRBJ2-7, is ETGVTQSPTHLIKTRGQQVTLRCSSQSGHNTVSWYQQALGQGPQFIFQYYREEENGRGNFPPRFSGLQFPNYSSELNVNALELDDSALYLCASSYGLAGGSYEQYFGPGTRLTVT.

CDR3 sequence (DNA): TGTGCCAGCAGTTTTGCTCAGGGAATATATGGCTACACCTTC. Amino acid sequence: CASSFAQGIYGYTF. The chain combines TRBV28 with TRBJ1-2; possible D gene TRBD1, 5 bases. The CDR3 loop spans 14 amino acids. Between the trimmed V and J ends, which lost 3 bases and 5 bases, there was a span of 13 bases. CDR1 is MDHEN, CDR2 SYDVKM, per germline.

The chain uses TRBV4-2 and TRBJ2-4; TRBD1 might be the D (6 bases). The CDR3 consists of 16 residues. Germline loops: CDR1 LGHNA, CDR2 YNFKEQ. Deletions cut 3 bases from V and 0 bases from J, with 12 bases between. CDR3 DNA sequence: TGTGCCAGCAGCCAGGACAGTTCGCTAGCCAAAAACATTCAGTACTTC. Translated: CASSQDSSLAKNIQYF.

CDR3 nucleotides: TGTGCCAGCAGTAAACGGGACAGCGAGCAGTACTTC. Protein: CASSKRDSEQYF. The chain couples TRBV2 to TRBJ2-7; 7 bases match TRBD1. Unmatched junction bases numbered 4, after V lost 5 bases and J lost 6 bases. There are 12 residues in the CDR3. Per germline, CDR1 SNHLY and CDR2 FYNNEI.

This clone was counted a few times. The chain carries TRBV11-1 and TRBJ2-1; D is unclear. This CDR3 comprises 11 residues. Germline V gene data show CDR1 as SGHAT and CDR2 as FQDESV (reference sequence). Trimming shortened V by 4 bases and J by 6 bases, and 4 bases separated the two germline ends. CDR3 sequence: CASSSGNEQFF. CDR3 DNA sequence: TGTGCCAGCAGCTCAGGCAATGAGCAGTTCTTC.

This chain links TRBV2 with TRBJ1-2, with a possible D match to TRBD1 (5 bases). The V gene's germline CDR1 is SNHLY and CDR2 FYNNEI. Trimming removed 3 bases from V and 3 bases from J, with 11 bases in between. This CDR3 is built from 14 residues. The CDR3 coding sequence is TGTGCCAGCAGTGAGGAGGGGCCGGACTATGGCTACACCTTC. Translating it yields CASSEEGPDYGYTF.

The chain employs TRBV19 and TRBJ2-5; possibly TRBD1 for D (6 bases). The V end lost 3 bases, the J end lost 4 bases, and 12 bases lay between the germline ends. In germline, CDR1 is LNHDA, CDR2 SQIVND (reference sequence). This CDR3 contains 14 residues. The DNA of the CDR3 is TGTGCCAGTAGTATCGCAGGGGATGGAGAGACCCAGTACTTC. It yields the protein CASSIAGDGETQYF.